This is a list of T cell receptor beta chains from one sample in a study of monozygotic twins with cystic fibrosis. Only in-frame clones appear in the TCRdb table, and some are missing; sequencing was by immunoSEQ multiplex PCR. The sample lists about 15,000 clones; over 80% were seen once. Sequencing used blood. Receptors originate from a girl aged 2 to 10 with cystic fibrosis. CDR3s include the opening cysteine and the closing phenylalanine or tryptophan. D genes are given only for firm matches. Not every row has a clone size; where given, it reads once, few, many or a size class.

TRBJ1-1	TRBD1	NA	TRBV11-2	TGTGCCAGCCGACGGGACAGATATAACACTGAAGCTTTCTTT	CASRRDRYNTEAFF
TRBJ1-4	TRBD1	NA	TRBV9	TGTGTTCTCCTAACAAGAGGTGCAGGGGGAAGTAATGAAAAACTGTTTTTT	CVLLTRGAGGSNEKLFF
TRBJ2-1	NA	NA	TRBV13	TGTGCCAGCAGCGACGGTGGGGCAGGTGAGCAGTTCTTC	CASSDGGAGEQFF
TRBJ2-7	NA	NA	TRBV27	TGTGCCAGCAGGGGGGGGCGGTTTACCTACGAGCAGTACTTC	CASRGGRFTYEQYF
TRBJ2-1	TRBD2	NA	TRBV4-3	TGCGCCAGCAGCCAAGCGGGACTAGCGGGAGGAGGGTGGGATGAGCAGTTCTTC	CASSQAGLAGGGWDEQFF
TRBJ2-1	NA	NA	TRBV27	TGTGCCAGCAGTTTAACCTGGGTGGACTCGAATGAGCAGTTCTTC	CASSLTWVDSNEQFF
TRBJ2-7	NA	NA	TRBV19	TGTGCCAGTAGCTCCGTGGGAGGTAGCTCCTACGAGCAGTACTTC	CASSSVGGSSYEQYF
TRBJ2-7	TRBD1	NA	TRBV6-5	TGTGCCAGCAGTTACTCGACAGGGGGTGTGTCCTACGAGCAGTACTTC	CASSYSTGGVSYEQYF
TRBJ2-7	TRBD1	NA	TRBV6-5	TGTGCCAGCAGTTCTCCGGTCTGGCCAGGGGGCAACGAGCAGTACTTC	CASSSPVWPGGNEQYF
TRBJ2-7	TRBD2	NA	TRBV14	TGTGCCAGCAGCCAAAGTCTAGCGGGTCACTACGAGCAGTACTTC	CASSQSLAGHYEQYF
TRBJ2-1	TRBD2	NA	TRBV28	TGTGCCAGCAGATCGATAGCGGGAGGGATTCACAATGAGCAGTTCTTC	CASRSIAGGIHNEQFF
TRBJ2-2	TRBD2	once	TRBV5-4	TGTGCCAGCACCCAAACGGGAGCGGGAGGCGTCCCCGGGGAGCTGTTTTTT	CASTQTGAGGVPGELFF
TRBJ1-1	TRBD1	NA	TRBV5-6	TGTGCCAGCAGCTTGAGTGGCAGGGGGTGGACTGAAGCTTTCTTT	CASSLSGRGWTEAFF